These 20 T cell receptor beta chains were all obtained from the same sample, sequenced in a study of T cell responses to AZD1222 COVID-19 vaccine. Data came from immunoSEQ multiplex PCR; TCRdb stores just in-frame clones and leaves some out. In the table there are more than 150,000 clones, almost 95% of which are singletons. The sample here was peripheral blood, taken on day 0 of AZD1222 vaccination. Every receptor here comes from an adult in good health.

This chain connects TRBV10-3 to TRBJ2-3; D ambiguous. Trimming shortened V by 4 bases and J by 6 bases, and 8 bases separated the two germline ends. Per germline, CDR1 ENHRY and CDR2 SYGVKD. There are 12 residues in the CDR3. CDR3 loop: CAISGDGDTQYF. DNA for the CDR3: TGTGCCATCAGTGGCGACGGGGATACGCAGTATTTT.

The CDR3 nucleotides are TGTGCCAGCAGCTTAGGTATAGTCCATGAGCAGTTCTTC. This codes for CASSLGIVHEQFF. J is TRBJ2-1 and V is TRBV11-2; D is unresolved. This CDR3 has 13 amino acids. CDR1 is SGHAT, CDR2 FQNNGV, per germline. V was pared by 1 base and J by 8 bases, with 9 bases between.

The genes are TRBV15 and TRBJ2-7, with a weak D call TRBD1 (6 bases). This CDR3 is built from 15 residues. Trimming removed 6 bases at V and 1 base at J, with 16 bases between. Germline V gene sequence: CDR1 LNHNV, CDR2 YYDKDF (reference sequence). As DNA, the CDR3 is TGTGCCACCAGAATGGGGGCAGGCCGATCCTACGAGCAGTACTTC. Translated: CATRMGAGRSYEQYF. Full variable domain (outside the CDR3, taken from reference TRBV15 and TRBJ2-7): DAMVIQNPRYQVTQFGKPVTLSCSQTLNHNVMYWYQQKSSQAPKLLFHYYDKDFNNEADTPDNFQSRRPNTSFCFLDIRSPGLGDTAMYLCATRMGAGRSYEQYFGPGTRLTVT.

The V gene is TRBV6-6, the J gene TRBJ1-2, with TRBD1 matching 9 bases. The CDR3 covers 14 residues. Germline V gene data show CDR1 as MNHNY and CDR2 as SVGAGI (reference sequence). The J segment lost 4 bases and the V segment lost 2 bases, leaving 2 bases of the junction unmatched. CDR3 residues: CASSYRQGVYGYTF. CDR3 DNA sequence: TGTGCCAGCAGTTACAGACAGGGGGTCTATGGCTACACCTTC.

The CDR3 coding sequence is TGCGCCAGCAGTCAATGTTTCGGCGGCTCCTTGCGGCGCGACAGGGCTGGCTACACCTTC. Protein sequence: CASSQCFGGSLRRDRAGYTF. The genes are TRBV23-1 and TRBJ1-2; 7 bases match TRBD1. TRBV23-1 is assigned to the ORF class and has an uncertain function. V gave up 1 base and J gave up 7 bases; unmatched junction bases: 24. The CDR3 covers 20 residues.

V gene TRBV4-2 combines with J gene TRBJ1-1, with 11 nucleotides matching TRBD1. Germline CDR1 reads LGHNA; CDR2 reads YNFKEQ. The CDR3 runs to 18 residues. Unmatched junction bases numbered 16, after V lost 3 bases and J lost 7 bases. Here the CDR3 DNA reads TGTGCCAGCAGCCACCCCGGAGGGACAGGGGGAAGGATGGATGAAGCTTTCTTT. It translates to CASSHPGGTGGRMDEAFF.

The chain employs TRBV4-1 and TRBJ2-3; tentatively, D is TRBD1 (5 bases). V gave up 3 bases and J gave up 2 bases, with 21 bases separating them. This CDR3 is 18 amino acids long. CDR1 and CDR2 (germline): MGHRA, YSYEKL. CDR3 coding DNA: TGCGCCAGCAGCCAGAGCTTCGCGGACGCAGGGTACACAGATACGCAGTATTTT. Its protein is CASSQSFADAGYTDTQYF.

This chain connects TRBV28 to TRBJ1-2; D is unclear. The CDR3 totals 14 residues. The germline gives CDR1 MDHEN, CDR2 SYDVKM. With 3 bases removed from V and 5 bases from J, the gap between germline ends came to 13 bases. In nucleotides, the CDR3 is TGTGCCAGCAGTTTTCGTGGGGTCCGGTATGGCTACACCTTC. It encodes CASSFRGVRYGYTF.

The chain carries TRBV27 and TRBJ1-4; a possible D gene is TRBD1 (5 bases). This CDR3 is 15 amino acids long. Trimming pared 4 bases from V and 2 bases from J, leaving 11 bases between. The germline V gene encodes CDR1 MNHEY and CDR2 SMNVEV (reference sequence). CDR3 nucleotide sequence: TGTGCCAGCAGTTGGGAGGGGCGGACTAATGAAAAACTGTTTTTT. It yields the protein CASSWEGRTNEKLFF. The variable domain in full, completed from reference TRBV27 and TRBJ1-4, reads EAQVTQNPRYLITVTGKKLTVTCSQNMNHEYMSWYRQDPGLGLRQIYYSMNVEVTDKGDVPEGYKVSRKEKRNFPLILESPSPNQTSLYFCASSWEGRTNEKLFFGSGTQLSVL.

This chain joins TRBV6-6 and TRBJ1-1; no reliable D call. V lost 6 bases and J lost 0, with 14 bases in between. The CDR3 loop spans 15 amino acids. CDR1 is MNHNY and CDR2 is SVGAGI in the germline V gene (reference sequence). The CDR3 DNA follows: TGTGCCAGCAGCCTGGTGGAAAGGATGAACACTGAAGCTTTCTTT. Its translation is CASSLVERMNTEAFF.

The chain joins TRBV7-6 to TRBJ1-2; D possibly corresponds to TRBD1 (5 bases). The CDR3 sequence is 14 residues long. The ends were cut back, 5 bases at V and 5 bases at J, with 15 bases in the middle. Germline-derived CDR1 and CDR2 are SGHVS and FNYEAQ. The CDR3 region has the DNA TGTGCCAGCAGCCCGGATTCAGGGTCGTATGGCTACACCTTC. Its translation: CASSPDSGSYGYTF.

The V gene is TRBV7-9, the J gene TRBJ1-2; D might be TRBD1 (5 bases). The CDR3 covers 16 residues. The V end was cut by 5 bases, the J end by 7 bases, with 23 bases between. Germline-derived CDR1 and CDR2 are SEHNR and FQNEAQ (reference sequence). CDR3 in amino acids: CASSPGAETSQGGYTF. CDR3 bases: TGTGCCAGCAGCCCCGGCGCGGAAACGAGTCAGGGTGGCTACACCTTC. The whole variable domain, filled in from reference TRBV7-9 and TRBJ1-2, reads DTGVSQNPRHKITKRGQNVTFRCDPISEHNRLYWYRQTLGQGPEFLTYFQNEAQLEKSRLLSDRFSAERPKGSFSTLEIQRTEQGDSAMYLCASSPGAETSQGGYTFGSGTRLTVV.

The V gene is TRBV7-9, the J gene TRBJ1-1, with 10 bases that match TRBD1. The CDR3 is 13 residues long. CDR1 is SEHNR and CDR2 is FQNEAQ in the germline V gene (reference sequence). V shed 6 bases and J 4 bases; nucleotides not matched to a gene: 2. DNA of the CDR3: TGTGCCAGCAGGGGACAGGGGATCACTGAAGCTTTCTTT. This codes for CASRGQGITEAFF. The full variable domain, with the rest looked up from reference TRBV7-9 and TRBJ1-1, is DTGVSQNPRHKITKRGQNVTFRCDPISEHNRLYWYRQTLGQGPEFLTYFQNEAQLEKSRLLSDRFSAERPKGSFSTLEIQRTEQGDSAMYLCASRGQGITEAFFGQGTRLTVV.

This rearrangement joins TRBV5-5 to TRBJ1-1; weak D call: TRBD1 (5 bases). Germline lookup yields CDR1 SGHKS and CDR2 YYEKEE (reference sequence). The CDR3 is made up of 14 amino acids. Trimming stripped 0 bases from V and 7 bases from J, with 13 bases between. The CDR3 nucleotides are TGTGCCAGCAGCTTGGGTGTGGGGGTCCGTGAAGCTTTCTTT. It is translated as CASSLGVGVREAFF.

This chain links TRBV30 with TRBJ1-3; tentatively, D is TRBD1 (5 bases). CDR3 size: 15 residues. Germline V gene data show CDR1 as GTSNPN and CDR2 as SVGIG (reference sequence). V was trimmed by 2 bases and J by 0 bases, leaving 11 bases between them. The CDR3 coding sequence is TGTGCCTGGAGTCCTCGGGACCTCTCTGGAAACACCATATATTTT. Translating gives CAWSPRDLSGNTIYF.

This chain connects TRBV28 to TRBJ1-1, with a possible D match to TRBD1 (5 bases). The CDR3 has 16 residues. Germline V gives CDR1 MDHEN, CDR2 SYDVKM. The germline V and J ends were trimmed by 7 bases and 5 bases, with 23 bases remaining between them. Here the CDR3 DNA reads TGTGCCAGCATCCTACCTCGGGGACTGGAGGGAACTGAAGCTTTCTTT. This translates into CASILPRGLEGTEAFF.

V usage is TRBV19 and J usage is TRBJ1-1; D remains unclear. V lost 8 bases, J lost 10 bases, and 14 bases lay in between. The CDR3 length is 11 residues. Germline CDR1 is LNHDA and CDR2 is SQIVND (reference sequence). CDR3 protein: CASDGYSGAFF. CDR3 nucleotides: TGTGCCAGTGACGGTTATTCGGGAGCTTTCTTT.

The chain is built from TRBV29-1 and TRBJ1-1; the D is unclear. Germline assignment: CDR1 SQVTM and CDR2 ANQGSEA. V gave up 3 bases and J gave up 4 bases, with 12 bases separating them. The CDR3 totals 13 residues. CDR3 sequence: CSVDGEVITEAFF. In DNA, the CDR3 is TGCAGCGTTGACGGGGAGGTGATCACTGAAGCTTTCTTT.

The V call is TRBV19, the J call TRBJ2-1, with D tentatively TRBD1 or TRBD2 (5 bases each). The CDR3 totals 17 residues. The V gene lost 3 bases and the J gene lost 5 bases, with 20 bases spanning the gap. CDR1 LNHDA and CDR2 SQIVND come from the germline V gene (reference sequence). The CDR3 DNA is TGTGCCAGTAGTATTATGGCAGGGACCGCCTTCGACAATGAGCAGTTCTTC. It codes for CASSIMAGTAFDNEQFF.

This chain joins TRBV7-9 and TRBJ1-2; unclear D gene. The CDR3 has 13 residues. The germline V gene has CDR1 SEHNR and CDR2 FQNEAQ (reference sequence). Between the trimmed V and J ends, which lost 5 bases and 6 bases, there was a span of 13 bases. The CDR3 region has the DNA TGTGCCAGCAGCCCCATAGTTAGTAATGGCTACACCTTC. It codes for CASSPIVSNGYTF.